This T cell receptor beta chain was retrieved from a study of shared clonotypes between healthy human individuals. Turning to this clone: Its antigen remains unknown.

Nashville, Tennessee was home to all donors, who were Caucasian adults. The CDR3 consists of 14 residues. Germline CDR1 reads LGHNA; CDR2 reads YNFKEQ. V trimming: 5 bases; J trimming: 8 bases; junction bases outside the gene matches: 9. Study-level findings and limits: Collection of samples was limited to blood; tissue repertoires likely differ. Depth of sequencing was expected to influence donor clonotype sharing. Donor scarcity curtailed the genetic and exposure-history diversity represented herein.

The protocol was immunoSEQ multiplex PCR, while the TCRdb copy is restricted to in-frame clones and leaves out a portion. The sample consists of about 480,000 clones, approximately 79% of them appearing once. This receptor was taken from a woman aged 40 to 50 in good health. Some clones in this sample may be carry-over from other donors' samples. This chain joins TRBV4-2 and TRBJ2-1, with 7 bases that match TRBD2. Sequencing was performed on PBMCs. CDR3 in amino acids: CASSLGGREDEQFF. CDR3 bases: TGTGCCAGCAGCTTGGGGGGTCGGGAGGATGAGCAGTTCTTC.